This entry describes one T cell receptor beta chain. Looked up from germline, CDR1 is MNHEY and CDR2 is SMNVEV (reference sequence). The CDR3 runs 13 residues. Trimming pared 4 bases from V and 3 bases from J, leaving 9 bases between. This sample was included in a study of cytomegalovirus exposure and HLA in healthy donors. PCR used 60 Vbeta primers and 13 Jbeta primers. TCRdb's copy holds only in-frame clones and misses some; the assay was immunoSEQ multiplex PCR. The table records 150,000 or so clones, more than 70% of them present only once. The receptor's source is a male donor in good health and CMV-seronegative. This sequence joins TRBV27 and TRBJ1-1, with D unresolved. Sequences were obtained from PBMCs. CDR3 residues: CASSSPVDTEAFF. The CDR3 coding sequence is TGTGCCAGCAGTTCCCCGGTTGACACTGAAGCTTTCTTT.